The subject of this entry is one T cell receptor (beta chain). As yet, its antigen is unknown. CDR3 length: 12 residues. V dropped 2 bases and J dropped 8 bases, with 8 bases sitting between them. Germline V gene lookup returns CDR1 SGHDT and CDR2 YYEEEE. The sample belongs to a study of Tregs in tolerant kidney transplant recipients. Whole-study results and caveats: Activated donor B cell expansion appeared to reveal the most relevant donor-specific TCRbeta repertoire.

Thawed PBMCs were FACS-sorted into unstimulated CD4+CD25+CD127- regulatory T cells, CD4+CD25- non-regulatory cells, CD4 and CD8 cells. Produced via immunoSEQ multiplex PCR; TCRdb's table is partial and in-frame only. Of tens of thousands of clones listed, around nine tenths are singletons. This TCR was recovered from a human donor in good health. The J gene is TRBJ2-1, the V gene TRBV5-6; tentative D call: TRBD2 (5 bases). The sequenced sample was CD8+ T cells from blood. CDR3 nucleotides: TGTGCCAGCAGCTTCGCGGAGGATGAGCAGTTCTTC. This gives the protein CASSFAEDEQFF.